The clone carrying this T cell receptor beta chain came up once. The antigen remains unidentified. In the source study's methods: ImmunoSEQ output lacked quality scores and full-length reads, limiting matched filtering. Libraries were prepared by immunoSEQ multiplex PCR; TCRdb keeps only in-frame clonotypes and omits some of them. V, J and clone size were drawn from that table, and D and trimming were deduced from the DNA. Among 2.3 million or so clones listed, 93% were seen once. Both subsets, CD45RA+ naive and CD45RA-negative memory, were split from the CD4+ cells. V gave up 4 bases and J gave up 1 base, with 11 bases separating them. CDR1 SGHRS and CDR2 YFSETQ come from the germline V gene. There are 14 residues in the CDR3. The entry originates in a study of shared clonotypes between healthy human individuals. Study-wide context: The study enrolled a couple of women and three men aged 18 to 49.

Study outcomes and limitations: An anticipated effect of sequencing depth on clonotype sharing among donors was recognized.

The TCR was taken from a man aged 18 to 30 in good health. Some clones in this sample may be carry-over from other donors' samples. Sequenced input: naive CD4+ T cells from PBMCs. The subset here: CD45RA+ positively selected. The chain uses TRBV5-1 and TRBJ1-2; D gene ambiguous. The CDR3 DNA reads as TGCGCCAGCAGCCCAACCTCAAGTAACTATGGCTACACCTTC. It is translated as CASSPTSSNYGYTF.